Each of the 27 T cell receptor beta chains below was sequenced from the same sample in a study of T cell repertoires in cytomegalovirus infection. TCRdb ran MiXCR on the reads and lists one entry per CDR3 protein. The sample holds some 110,000 distinct CDR3 sequences, over 25% seen once. Their recognized antigens are unknown. Material: CD8+ T cells from cultured PBMCs, obtained from culture after CMV antigen stimulation. The receptors here all came from a human donor in good health (CMV status not recorded). Some clones in this sample may be carry-over from other donors' samples.

This clonotype turned up a few times. V and J are TRBV11-2 and TRBJ2-1, with D perhaps being TRBD1 or TRBD2 (7 bases each). Trimming removed 2 bases at V and 8 bases at J, with 19 bases between. This CDR3 comprises 16 residues. Germline lookup yields CDR1 SGHAT and CDR2 FQNNGV. The CDR3 region is CASSLRREGALDEQFF. In DNA, the CDR3 is TGTGCCAGCAGCTTAAGAAGGGAGGGGGCGCTTGATGAGCAGTTCTTC.

The rearrangement links TRBV7-6 to TRBJ2-7; D is ambiguous. V shed 1 base and J shed 5 bases, with 15 bases lying between them. CDR1 SGHVS and CDR2 FNYEAQ come from the germline V gene. This CDR3 has 15 residues. CDR3 DNA: TGTGCCAGCAGCTTAGTACCGTTTCGAGTAAACGAGCAGTACTTC. Its translation is CASSLVPFRVNEQYF.

V gene TRBV6-5 combines with J gene TRBJ1-3; D is undetermined. There are 14 residues in the CDR3. The V end lost 4 bases, the J end lost 3 bases, and 10 bases lay between the germline ends. CDR1 MNHEY and CDR2 SVGAGI come from the germline V gene. For the CDR3, the DNA is TGTGCCAGCAGTTCCATTCTAGATGGAAACACCATATATTTT. Translating gives CASSSILDGNTIYF.

This clonotype was observed a handful of times. The chain combines TRBV29-1 with TRBJ1-2; 10 positions match TRBD1. The V segment lost 7 bases and the J segment 5 bases; nucleotides outside the gene matches: 7. The CDR3 runs 13 residues. The germline V gene has CDR1 SQVTM and CDR2 ANQGSEA. The CDR3 here is CSGRDRGSYGYTF. In DNA, the CDR3 is TGCAGCGGACGGGACAGGGGAAGTTATGGCTACACCTTC.

This clonotype has a handful of counts. The chain employs TRBV2 and TRBJ2-7; 8 bases map to TRBD1. The length of the CDR3 is 16 residues. Trimming removed 1 base from V and 3 bases from J; junction bases left unmatched: 8. From germline, CDR1 is SNHLY and CDR2 FYNNEI. The CDR3 DNA reads TGTGCCAGCAGTGAAGTGCTCTGGACAGGGCGCTACGAGCAGTACTTC. It is translated as CASSEVLWTGRYEQYF.

This clonotype came up many times. The rearrangement uses TRBV7-2 and TRBJ2-3, with a weak D call TRBD1 (5 bases). CDR1 is SGHTA, CDR2 FQGNSA, per germline. The CDR3 has 14 amino acids. V lost 8 bases and J 2 bases, leaving 14 bases between the germline ends. The CDR3 bases are TGTGCCAGCTGCGAGACAGAATACACAGATACGCAGTATTTT. Encoded protein: CASCETEYTDTQYF.

V usage is TRBV11-2 and J usage is TRBJ2-2; 8 nucleotides line up with TRBD2. V lost 5 bases and J lost 7; bases outside the gene matches: 12. Germline V gene data show CDR1 as SGHAT and CDR2 as FQNNGV. CDR3 length: 16 residues. Here the CDR3 reads CASSASEGSGVGELFF. CDR3 DNA sequence: TGTGCCAGCAGCGCTAGTGAGGGTAGCGGGGTCGGGGAGCTGTTTTTT.

V gene TRBV4-1 combines with J gene TRBJ1-2; unclear D gene. Germline V gene data show CDR1 as MGHRA and CDR2 as YSYEKL. The V end lost 0 bases, the J end lost 2 bases, and 10 bases lay between the germline ends. The CDR3 contains 15 residues. The CDR3: CASSQESGDNYGYTF. The DNA of the CDR3 is TGCGCCAGCAGCCAAGAGTCAGGTGACAACTATGGCTACACCTTC.

V is TRBV20-1 and J is TRBJ2-2; D tentatively reads TRBD1 or TRBD2 (5 bases each). Trimming cost V 7 bases and J 2 bases, with 11 bases left between them. The CDR3 extends over 13 amino acids. CDR1 is DFQATT and CDR2 is SNEGSKA in the germline V gene (reference sequence). The CDR3 spells CSVGTGNTGELFF. The CDR3, as DNA: TGCAGTGTCGGGACGGGTAACACCGGGGAGCTGTTTTTT.

V usage is TRBV5-1 and J usage is TRBJ2-7; TRBD2 matches 8 bases. CDR1 is SGHRS, CDR2 YFSETQ, per germline. CDR3 length: 13 residues. The J segment lost 3 bases and the V segment lost 6 bases, leaving 5 bases of the junction unmatched. CDR3 protein: CASTHGRGYEQYF. CDR3 coding DNA: TGCGCCAGCACCCACGGGAGGGGCTACGAGCAGTACTTC.

This clonotype has more than one count but fewer than ten. The rearrangement joins TRBV5-5 to TRBJ2-3; 10 bases align to TRBD2. The CDR3 extends over 16 amino acids. CDR1 and CDR2 (germline): SGHKS, YYEKEE (reference sequence). V trimming: 5 bases; J trimming: 6 bases; junction bases outside the gene matches: 12. CDR3 nucleotide sequence: TGTGCCAGCAGTTTCTCTAGCGGGGGTGCAAGGGATACGCAGTATTTT. Translation: CASSFSSGGARDTQYF.

As DNA, the CDR3 is TGCGCCAGCAGCCAAGACGGGGAGGGGGGCTCCTACAATGAGCAGTTCTTC. As protein: CASSQDGEGGSYNEQFF. The chain links TRBV4-3 to TRBJ2-1; the D gene is possibly TRBD2 (7 bases). Germline V gene sequence: CDR1 LGHNA, CDR2 YSLEER. CDR3 length equals 17 residues. The ends were cut back, 0 bases at V and 0 bases at J, with 12 bases in the middle.

The V gene is TRBV7-8, the J gene TRBJ1-2; D is undetermined. Germline V CDR1 and CDR2: SGHVS, FQNEAQ. V was cut by 2 bases and J by 1 base, with 2 bases left in between. This CDR3 is 12 amino acids long. CDR3 coding DNA: TGTGCCAGCAGCTTAAATAACTATGGCTACACCTTC. Translated: CASSLNNYGYTF. The full variable domain, with the rest looked up from reference TRBV7-8 and TRBJ1-2, is GAGVSQSPRYKVAKRGQDVALRCDPISGHVSLFWYQQALGQGPEFLTYFQNEAQLDKSGLPSDRFFAERPEGSVSTLKIQRTQQEDSAVYLCASSLNNYGYTFGSGTRLTVV.

This chain links TRBV5-1 with TRBJ2-3; TRBD1 aligns across 7 bases. Losses at the gene ends were 2 bases for V and 2 bases for J; bases not matched to a gene: 5. The CDR3 has 15 amino acids. CDR1 SGHRS and CDR2 YFSETQ come from the germline V gene. DNA for the CDR3: TGCGCCAGCAGCTTTCGCGGACAGGCCACAGATACGCAGTATTTT. This codes for CASSFRGQATDTQYF.

The chain joins TRBV6-2 or TRBV6-3 to TRBJ1-5; D perhaps matches TRBD1 (6 bases). V was pared by 2 bases and J by 6 bases, with 11 bases between. This CDR3 comprises 14 residues. The germline V gene has CDR1 MNHEY and CDR2 SVGEGT. The CDR3 DNA is TGTGCCAGCAGTTACCCAGGGGTGGCTCAGCCCCAGCATTTT. Protein sequence: CASSYPGVAQPQHF.

The chain employs TRBV20-1 and TRBJ1-1, with 12 bases fitting TRBD1. Trimming cost V 1 base and J 5 bases; bases outside gene matches: 5. Germline V gene sequence: CDR1 DFQATT, CDR2 SNEGSKA (reference sequence). The CDR3 runs 15 residues. CDR3 residues: CSARGRGQGATEAFF. The CDR3 DNA reads TGCAGTGCTAGAGGACGGGGACAGGGGGCAACTGAAGCTTTCTTT.

In its sample, this clonotype was seen many times. The chain links TRBV7-8 to TRBJ2-3; 7 bases are a match to TRBD1. Germline V gives CDR1 SGHVS, CDR2 FQNEAQ. The ends lost 5 bases at V and 4 bases at J; junction bases unmatched: 6. This CDR3 is built from 14 residues. DNA for the CDR3: TGTGCCAGCAGCATCCGACAGGGACCAGATACGCAGTATTTT. Translation: CASSIRQGPDTQYF. The variable domain in full, with the rest retrieved from reference TRBV7-8 and TRBJ2-3, is GAGVSQSPRYKVAKRGQDVALRCDPISGHVSLFWYQQALGQGPEFLTYFQNEAQLDKSGLPSDRFFAERPEGSVSTLKIQRTQQEDSAVYLCASSIRQGPDTQYFGPGTRLTVL.

Only a few counts were recorded for this clonotype. J is TRBJ1-3 and V is TRBV12-3 or TRBV12-4; TRBD1 is a possible D gene (5 bases). V shed 2 bases and J shed 1 base, with 6 bases lying between them. The CDR3 totals 14 residues. CDR3 loop: CASSLSGSGNTIYF. In DNA form, the CDR3 reads TGTGCCAGCAGTTTATCAGGGTCTGGAAACACCATATATTTT.

This chain links TRBV6-6 with TRBJ2-1, with D perhaps given as TRBD1 or TRBD2 (6 bases each). Trimming left V 5 bases short and J 7 bases short, with 15 bases between. The length of the CDR3 is 14 residues. Germline CDR1 reads MNHNY; CDR2 reads SVGAGI (reference sequence). The CDR3 is CASSPRGGGNEQFF. CDR3 in DNA: TGTGCCAGCAGTCCACGTGGAGGGGGGAATGAGCAGTTCTTC.

CDR3 DNA: TGTGCCAGCAGTCCCCTCTATCAAGCCCCCTACGAGCAGTACTTC. Translating gives CASSPLYQAPYEQYF. V is TRBV27 and J is TRBJ2-7; the D is unclear. CDR3 length equals 15 residues. V was pared by 5 bases and J by 2 bases, with 16 bases between. Per the germline V gene, CDR1 is MNHEY and CDR2 is SMNVEV (reference sequence).

The chain combines TRBV18 with TRBJ1-2; TRBD1 might be the D (6 bases). The V gene's germline CDR1 is KGHSH and CDR2 LQKENI. V lost 3 bases and J lost 8, with 19 bases in between. This CDR3 spans 15 amino acids. For the CDR3, the DNA is TGTGCCAGCTCACCGAACAGGGATGGCAGTGGGGGCTACACCTTC. This translates into CASSPNRDGSGGYTF.

This clonotype showed up many times. The chain recombines TRBV7-2 with TRBJ2-7, with 8 positions matching TRBD1. Per the germline V gene, CDR1 is SGHTA and CDR2 is FQGNSA. The CDR3 runs to 14 residues. V shed 3 bases, J shed 5 bases, and the junction held 6 bases outside the gene matches. DNA of the CDR3: TGTGCCAGCAGCTTCCTGACAGGGGCCCACGAGCAGTACTTC. Protein: CASSFLTGAHEQYF.

The sample holds a few counts of this clonotype. V and J are TRBV28 and TRBJ2-7; 9 positions match TRBD1. CDR3 size: 15 residues. Trimming took 5 bases from V and 3 from J; bases not matched to a gene: 8. Germline V CDR1 and CDR2: MDHEN, SYDVKM. This CDR3 is CASSQGGTGNYEQYF. The CDR3 DNA follows: TGTGCCAGCAGTCAGGGCGGGACAGGGAACTACGAGCAGTACTTC.

This clonotype was detected a few times. The chain carries TRBV6-1 and TRBJ2-5, with D possibly being TRBD2 (5 bases). Trimming shortened V by 1 base and J by 1 base, and 10 bases separated the two germline ends. The CDR3 has 15 amino acids. Per the germline V gene, CDR1 is MNHNS and CDR2 is SASEGT. For the CDR3, the DNA is TGTGCCAGCAGTGAAGGGGCGGGCAGCCAAGAGACCCAGTACTTC. Translated, it gives CASSEGAGSQETQYF.

This clonotype was seen more than once but under ten times. The DNA of the CDR3 is TGTGCCAGCGCCTCGGGTTATAACTACGAGCAGTACTTC. Amino acids: CASASGYNYEQYF. V is TRBV27 and J is TRBJ2-7; D unclear. Deletions cut 8 bases from V and 3 bases from J, with 14 bases between. The CDR3 is 13 amino acids. From germline, CDR1 is MNHEY and CDR2 SMNVEV (reference sequence).

The sample holds a few counts of this clonotype. This chain uses TRBV6-6 with TRBJ1-5; 7 positions match TRBD1. CDR3 length equals 15 residues. From germline, CDR1 is MNHNY and CDR2 SVGAGI (reference sequence). Unmatched junction bases numbered 8, after V lost 5 bases and J lost 4 bases. CDR3 DNA: TGTGCCAGCAGTAAAATGACAGGGTATAATCAGCCCCAGCATTTT. This translates into CASSKMTGYNQPQHF.

This chain uses TRBV12-5 with TRBJ1-2, with D maybe TRBD1 (6 bases). Trimming took 5 bases from V and 6 from J, leaving 13 bases between them. CDR1 is LGHNT and CDR2 is FRNRAP in the germline V gene. CDR3 length equals 13 residues. The CDR3: CASGGDKPDGYTF. In DNA, the CDR3 is TGTGCTAGTGGTGGGGACAAACCCGATGGCTACACCTTC.